The 6 T cell receptor beta chains given below trace back to one sample, sequenced in a study of blood T cell repertoires in COVID-19. Sequencing used immunoSEQ multiplex PCR; TCRdb keeps in-frame clones, though not all of them. This sample carries just over 350,000 clones, less than 90% of them seen once, and the ten largest clones take about 7.1%. Sequencing used peripheral blood. The receptor set was obtained from a woman in her sixties with COVID-19, enrolled during active disease.

This sequence joins TRBV28 and TRBJ1-5; D may be TRBD1 (5 bases). This CDR3 has 15 residues. Germline-derived CDR1 and CDR2 are MDHEN and SYDVKM. Between the trimmed V and J ends, which lost 5 bases and 1 base, there was a span of 12 bases. This chain's CDR3 is CASSQGVSSNQPQHF. The CDR3, as DNA: TGTGCCAGCAGTCAAGGGGTTTCGAGCAATCAGCCCCAGCATTTT.

The chain is built from TRBV11-2 and TRBJ1-1; D remains ambiguous. V dropped 0 bases and J dropped 7 bases, with 9 bases sitting between them. Germline-derived CDR1 and CDR2 are SGHAT and FQNNGV. The length of the CDR3 is 13 residues. CDR3 protein: CASSLEPHGEAFF. CDR3 nucleotides: TGTGCCAGCAGCTTAGAGCCCCACGGTGAAGCTTTCTTT.

The V and J genes are TRBV30 and TRBJ1-2; D is undetermined. The CDR3 has 14 amino acids. Per germline, CDR1 GTSNPN and CDR2 SVGIG (reference sequence). Trimming shortened V by 3 bases and J by 4 bases, and 15 bases separated the two germline ends. DNA for the CDR3: TGTGCCTGGAGATGGGGTTCTCGGGGCTATGGCTACACCTTC. It specifies CAWRWGSRGYGYTF.

V is TRBV18 and J is TRBJ2-2; D is possibly TRBD1 (6 bases). Trimming removed 3 bases at V and 3 bases at J, with 11 bases between. Germline assignment: CDR1 KGHSH and CDR2 LQKENI. The CDR3 is made up of 15 amino acids. CDR3 amino acids: CASSPRDTYTGELFF. For the CDR3, the DNA is TGTGCCAGCTCACCTCGGGACACATACACCGGGGAGCTGTTTTTT. The whole variable domain, filled in from reference TRBV18 and TRBJ2-2, reads NAGVMQNPRHLVRRRGQEARLRCSPMKGHSHVYWYRQLPEEGLKFMVYLQKENIIDESGMPKERFSAEFPKEGPSILRIQQVVRGDSAAYFCASSPRDTYTGELFFGEGSRLTVL.

The chain combines TRBV9 with TRBJ2-7; D is possibly TRBD2 (7 bases). The ends were cut back, 5 bases at V and 7 bases at J, with 22 bases in the middle. Germline V gives CDR1 SGDLS, CDR2 YYNGEE. The CDR3 covers 15 residues. DNA of the CDR3: TGTGCCAGCAGTGAAAAAGGGGGGGACCTGTGGGAGCAGTACTTC. Its translation is CASSEKGGDLWEQYF.

The gene calls are TRBV30 and TRBJ2-6; a weak D match, TRBD2 (6 bases). Germline V gene lookup returns CDR1 GTSNPN and CDR2 SVGIG (reference sequence). This CDR3 is built from 16 residues. V was cut by 2 bases and J by 4 bases, with 15 bases left in between. Written as DNA, the CDR3 is TGTGCCTGGAGTAGAAGGGAGGCGCTAGGGGCCAACGTCCTGACTTTC. Its translation is CAWSRREALGANVLTF.